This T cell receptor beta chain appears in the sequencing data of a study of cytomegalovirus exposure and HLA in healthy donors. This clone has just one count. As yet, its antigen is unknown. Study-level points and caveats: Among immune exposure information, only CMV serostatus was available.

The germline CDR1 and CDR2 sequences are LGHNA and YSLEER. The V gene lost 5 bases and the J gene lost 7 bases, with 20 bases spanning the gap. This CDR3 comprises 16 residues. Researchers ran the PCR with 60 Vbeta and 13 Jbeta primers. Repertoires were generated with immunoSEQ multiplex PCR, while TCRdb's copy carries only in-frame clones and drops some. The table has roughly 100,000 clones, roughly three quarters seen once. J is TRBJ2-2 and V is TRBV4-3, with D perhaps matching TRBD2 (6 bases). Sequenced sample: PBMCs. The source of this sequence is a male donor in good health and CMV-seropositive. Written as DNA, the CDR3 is TGCGCCAGCAGCGCCCCCGGATTCCTCGGGGGCGGGGAGCTGTTTTTT. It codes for CASSAPGFLGGGELFF.